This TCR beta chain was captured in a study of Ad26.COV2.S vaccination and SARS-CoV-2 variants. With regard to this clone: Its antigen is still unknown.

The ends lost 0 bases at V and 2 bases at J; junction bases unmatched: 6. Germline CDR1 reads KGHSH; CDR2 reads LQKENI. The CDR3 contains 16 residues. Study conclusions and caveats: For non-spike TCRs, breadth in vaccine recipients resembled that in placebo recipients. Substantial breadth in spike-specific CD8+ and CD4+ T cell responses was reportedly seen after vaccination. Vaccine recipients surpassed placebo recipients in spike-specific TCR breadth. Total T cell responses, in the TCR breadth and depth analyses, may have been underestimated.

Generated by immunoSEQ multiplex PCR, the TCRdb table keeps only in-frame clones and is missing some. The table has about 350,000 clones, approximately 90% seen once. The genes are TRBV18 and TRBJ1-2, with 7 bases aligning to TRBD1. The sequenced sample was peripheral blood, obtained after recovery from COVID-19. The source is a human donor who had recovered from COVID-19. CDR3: CASSPPRGTLNYGYTF. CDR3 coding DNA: TGTGCCAGCTCACCACCCAGGGGGACTCTAAACTATGGCTACACCTTC.